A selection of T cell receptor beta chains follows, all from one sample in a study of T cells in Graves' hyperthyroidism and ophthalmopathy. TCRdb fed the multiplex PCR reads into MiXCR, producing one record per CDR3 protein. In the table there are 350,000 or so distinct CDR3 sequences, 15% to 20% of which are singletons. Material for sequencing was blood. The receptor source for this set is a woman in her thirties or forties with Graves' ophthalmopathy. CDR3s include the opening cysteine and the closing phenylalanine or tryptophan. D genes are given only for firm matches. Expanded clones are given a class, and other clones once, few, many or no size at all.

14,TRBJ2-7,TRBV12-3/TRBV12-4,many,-,CASSLTRTRYEQYF,TGTGCCAGCAGTTTGACTCGGACCAGATACGAGCAGTACTTC
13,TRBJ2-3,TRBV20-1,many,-,CSARPDGPDTQYF,TGCAGTGCTAGACCGGACGGACCAGATACGCAGTATTTT
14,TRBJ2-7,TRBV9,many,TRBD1,CASSAGTGGGEQYF,TGTGCCAGCAGCGCCGGGACAGGGGGCGGCGAGCAGTACTTC
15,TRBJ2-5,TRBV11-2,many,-,CASSLGDTWGETQYF,TGTGCCAGCAGCTTAGGGGATACGTGGGGGGAGACCCAGTACTTC
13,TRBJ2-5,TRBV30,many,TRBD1,CAWLGQYQETQYF,TGTGCCTGGCTGGGACAGTACCAAGAGACCCAGTACTTC
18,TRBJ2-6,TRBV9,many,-,CASSVAGGGLSGANVLTF,TGTGCCAGCAGCGTAGCAGGGGGGGGGCTGTCTGGGGCCAACGTCCTGACTTTC
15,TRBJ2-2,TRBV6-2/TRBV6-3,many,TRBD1,CASSYFGQDTGELFF,TGTGCCAGCAGTTACTTCGGACAGGACACCGGGGAGCTGTTTTTT
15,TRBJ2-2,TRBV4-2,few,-,CASSPAGGGVGELFF,TGTGCCAGCAGCCCCGCAGGGGGAGGGGTCGGGGAGCTGTTTTTT
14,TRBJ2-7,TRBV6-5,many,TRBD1,CATTGGTGANEQYF,TGTGCCACCACGGGGGGGACAGGGGCCAACGAGCAGTACTTC
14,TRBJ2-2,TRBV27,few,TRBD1,CASTTGGATGELFF,TGTGCCAGCACGACAGGGGGGGCCACCGGGGAGCTGTTTTTT
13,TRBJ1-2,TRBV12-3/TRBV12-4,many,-,CASSFGTSDGYTF,TGTGCCAGCAGTTTCGGGACGTCAGATGGCTACACCTTC
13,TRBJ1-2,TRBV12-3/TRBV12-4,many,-,CASSRGTLYGYTF,TGTGCCAGCAGCCGGGGTACACTCTATGGCTACACCTTC
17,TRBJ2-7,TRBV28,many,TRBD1,CASRRPTAGPGQGEQYF,TGTGCCAGCAGACGACCGACCGCAGGGCCGGGACAGGGGGAGCAGTACTTC
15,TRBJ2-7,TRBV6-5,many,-,CASSYRQGSSYEQYF,TGTGCCAGCAGTTACCGGCAGGGAAGCTCCTACGAGCAGTACTTC
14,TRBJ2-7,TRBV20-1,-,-,CSARVAHHTYEQYF,TGCAGTGCTAGAGTGGCACACCACACCTACGAGCAGTACTTC
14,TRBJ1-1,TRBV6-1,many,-,CASRSERGYTEAFF,TGTGCCAGCAGGAGCGAGAGGGGATACACTGAAGCTTTCTTT
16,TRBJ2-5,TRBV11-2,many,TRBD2,CASSLGLAEKQETQYF,TGTGCCAGCAGCTTAGGACTAGCGGAAAAACAAGAGACCCAGTACTTC
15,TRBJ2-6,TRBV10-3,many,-,CAISGADSGANVLTF,TGTGCCATCAGTGGGGCAGATTCTGGGGCCAACGTCCTGACTTTC
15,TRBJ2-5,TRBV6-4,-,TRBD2,CASAPQREGLKTQYF,TGTGCCAGCGCTCCCCAGAGGGAGGGCCTAAAGACCCAGTACTTC
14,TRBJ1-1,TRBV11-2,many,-,CASSLDLASPEAFF,TGTGCCAGCAGCTTAGATCTCGCCTCTCCTGAAGCTTTCTTT
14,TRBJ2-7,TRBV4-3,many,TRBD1,CASSPPDRGHEQYF,TGCGCCAGCAGCCCTCCAGACAGGGGCCACGAGCAGTACTTC
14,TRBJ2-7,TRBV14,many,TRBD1,CASSPGTGWYEQYF,TGTGCCAGCAGCCCCGGGACAGGGTGGTACGAGCAGTACTTC
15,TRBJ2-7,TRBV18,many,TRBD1,CASLPGGAARGEQYF,TGTGCCAGCTTACCAGGGGGCGCAGCCCGGGGAGAGCAGTACTTC
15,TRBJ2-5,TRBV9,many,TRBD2,CASSKAGVLGETQYF,TGTGCCAGCAGCAAAGCGGGAGTACTTGGAGAGACCCAGTACTTC
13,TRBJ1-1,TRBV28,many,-,CASSFLGHTEAFF,TGTGCCAGCAGTTTTTTGGGGCACACTGAAGCTTTCTTT
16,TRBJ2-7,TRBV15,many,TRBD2,CATSREPLAGVYEQYF,TGTGCCACCAGCAGAGAACCGTTAGCGGGAGTCTACGAGCAGTACTTC
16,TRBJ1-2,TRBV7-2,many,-,CASSLSPGTVVYGYTF,TGTGCCAGCAGCCTCTCACCAGGGACTGTGGTCTATGGCTACACCTTC
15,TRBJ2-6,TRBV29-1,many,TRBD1,CSAGTGGAGANVLTF,TGCAGCGCCGGGACAGGGGGCGCTGGGGCCAACGTCCTGACTTTC
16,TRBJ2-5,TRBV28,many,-,CASSPPIKGGLETQYF,TGTGCCAGCAGTCCTCCGATTAAGGGCGGATTAGAGACCCAGTACTTC
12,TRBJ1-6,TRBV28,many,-,CASSLGDSPLHF,TGTGCCAGCAGTCTTGGGGATTCACCCCTCCACTTT
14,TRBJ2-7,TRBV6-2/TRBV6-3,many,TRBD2,CASSYSGRGPQQYF,TGTGCCAGCAGCTATAGCGGGAGAGGGCCCCAGCAGTACTTC
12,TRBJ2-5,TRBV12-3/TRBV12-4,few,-,CASAAGKETQYF,TGTGCCAGCGCAGCAGGGAAAGAGACCCAGTACTTC
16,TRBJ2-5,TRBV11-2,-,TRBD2,CASSPGNSGRGKTQYF,TGTGCCAGCAGCCCCGGAAATAGCGGGAGGGGTAAGACCCAGTACTTC
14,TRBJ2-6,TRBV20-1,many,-,CSAPSDSGANVLTF,TGCAGTGCTCCTTCAGACTCTGGGGCCAACGTCCTGACTTTC
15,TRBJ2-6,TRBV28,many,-,CASSLQDPGANVLTF,TGTGCCAGCAGTTTACAGGATCCTGGGGCCAACGTCCTGACTTTC
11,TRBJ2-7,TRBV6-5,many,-,CASTRGDEQYF,TGTGCCAGCACACGGGGTGACGAGCAGTACTTC
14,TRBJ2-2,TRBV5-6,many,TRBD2,CASSFIGTSVELFF,TGTGCCAGCAGCTTTATCGGGACTAGCGTTGAGCTGTTTTTT
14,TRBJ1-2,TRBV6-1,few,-,CASRGEGANYGYTF,TGTGCCAGCAGGGGCGAGGGCGCTAACTATGGCTACACCTTC
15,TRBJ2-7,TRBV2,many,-,CASSDSWPRPYEQYF,TGTGCCAGCAGTGATTCCTGGCCAAGACCCTACGAGCAGTACTTC
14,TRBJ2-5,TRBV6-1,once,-,CASERGGSGETQYF,TGTGCCAGCGAGAGAGGTGGGTCGGGAGAGACCCAGTACTTC
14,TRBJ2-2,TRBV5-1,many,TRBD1,CASTRGRGTGELFF,TGCGCCAGCACCAGGGGGCGCGGCACCGGGGAGCTGTTTTTT
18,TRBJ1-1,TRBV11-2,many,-,CASSLDNLGFMENTEAFF,TGTGCCAGCAGCTTAGATAATCTGGGGTTTATGGAGAACACTGAAGCTTTCTTT
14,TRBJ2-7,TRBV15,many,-,CATSVKLGNYEQYF,TGTGCCACCAGCGTAAAACTAGGGAACTACGAGCAGTACTTC
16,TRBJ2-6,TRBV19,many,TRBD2,CASSIRGGSGANVLTF,TGTGCCAGTAGTATTCGGGGGGGCTCTGGGGCCAACGTCCTGACTTTC
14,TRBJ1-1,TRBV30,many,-,CAWSWGASNTEAFF,TGTGCCTGGAGTTGGGGGGCTTCGAACACTGAAGCTTTCTTT
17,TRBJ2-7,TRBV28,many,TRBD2,CASSSTPGASGAYEQYF,TGTGCCAGCAGTTCCACCCCCGGTGCTAGCGGGGCCTACGAGCAGTACTTC
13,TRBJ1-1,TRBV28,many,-,CASSWTGNTEAFF,TGTGCCAGCAGCTGGACGGGGAACACTGAAGCTTTCTTT
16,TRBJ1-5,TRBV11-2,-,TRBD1,CASSSNDRVSNQPQHF,TGTGCCAGCAGCTCGAATGACAGGGTCAGCAATCAGCCCCAGCATTTT
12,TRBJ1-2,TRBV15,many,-,CATSLLNYGYTF,TGTGCCACCAGCCTTCTTAACTATGGCTACACCTTC